This TCR beta chain is from a study of cytomegalovirus exposure and HLA in healthy donors. Regarding the study as a whole: For TCR beta chains, V- and J-gene trimming was later linked to a missense DCLRE1C variant. It was likely that a cluster of highly shared sequence variants was a sequencing artifact. It was confirmed in vitro that a few of the CMV-associated chains were specific for CMV antigens.

Germline CDR1 reads SGDLS; CDR2 reads YYNGEE. Between the trimmed V and J ends, which lost 3 bases and 6 bases, there was a span of 10 bases. The CDR3 spans 14 residues. A multiplex PCR was run with 60 Vbeta primers and 13 Jbeta primers. Repertoires were generated with immunoSEQ multiplex PCR, while TCRdb's copy carries only in-frame clones and drops some. The sample includes some 120,000 clones, around two thirds of them seen just once. With respect to this clone: The target antigen is unknown.

The receptor comes from a man aged 60 to 69 in good health and CMV-seropositive. The chain is built from TRBV9 and TRBJ1-6; maybe TRBD1 (5 bases). Sequenced sample: PBMCs. As DNA, the CDR3 is TGTGCCAGCAGCGAGGGGTGGGGTAATTCACCCCTCCACTTT. Amino acid sequence: CASSEGWGNSPLHF. Combining the CDR3 with reference TRBV9 and TRBJ1-6 gives the whole variable domain DSGVTQTPKHLITATGQRVTLRCSPRSGDLSVYWYQQSLDQGLQFLIQYYNGEERAKGNILERFSAQQFPDLHSELNLSSLELGDSALYFCASSEGWGNSPLHFGNGTRLTVT.